Sequencing of this T cell receptor beta chain was carried out in a study of blood T cell repertoires in COVID-19. In the original workflow: Nucleated cell number was recorded as an estimate derived from reference gene primer amplification. Sequencing used immunoSEQ multiplex PCR; TCRdb keeps in-frame clones, though not all of them. Clonal size and the V and J genes are those of that table, whereas D and trimming came from the DNA. The data show some 57,000 clones, more than 85% seen once. V shed 1 base and J shed 4 bases, with 2 bases lying between them. Per the germline V gene, CDR1 is LGHDT and CDR2 is YNNKEL (reference sequence). The CDR3 totals 11 residues.

Sequenced sample: peripheral blood. This chain uses TRBV3-1 (or the pseudogene TRBV3-2) with TRBJ2-7; D unresolved. The receptor was isolated from a man in his 70s with acute or convalescent COVID-19. CDR3 region: CASSQVYEQYF. The DNA for the CDR3 is TGTGCCAGCAGCCAAGTATACGAGCAGTACTTC.